The 17 T cell receptor beta chains below come from one sample, sequenced in a study of shared clonotypes between healthy human individuals. Generated by immunoSEQ multiplex PCR, the TCRdb table keeps only in-frame clones and is missing some. The data contain 1.6 million or so clones, roughly 97% of them singletons. The sample taken for sequencing was naive CD4+ T cells sorted from blood. Subset of the sample: CD45RA+ positively selected. The receptor source for this set is a man aged 25 to 45 in good health.

This chain uses TRBV5-5 with TRBJ2-7; a possible D gene is TRBD1 (6 bases). CDR1 is SGHKS, CDR2 YYEKEE, per germline (reference sequence). This CDR3 spans 16 amino acids. Trimming pared 1 base from V and 3 bases from J, leaving 17 bases between. CDR3 in amino acids: CASSLRPTTGHYEQYF. CDR3 sequence (DNA): TGTGCCAGCAGCTTGCGCCCAACGACAGGCCACTACGAGCAGTACTTC.

The chain carries TRBV28 and TRBJ2-7, with D possibly TRBD1 on 5 matching bases. V gave up 8 bases and J gave up 0 bases, with 11 bases separating them. The CDR3 contains 13 residues. Per the germline V gene, CDR1 is MDHEN and CDR2 is SYDVKM. The CDR3 sequence: CASGGAPSYEQYF. The CDR3 nucleotides are TGTGCCAGCGGTGGGGCCCCCTCCTACGAGCAGTACTTC.

V is TRBV5-4 and J is TRBJ2-2, with a weak D call TRBD2 (6 bases). The V end lost 4 bases, the J end lost 7 bases, and 20 bases lay between the germline ends. The CDR3 is 16 amino acids. Germline assignment: CDR1 SGHNT and CDR2 YYREEE (reference sequence). This CDR3 is CASSGLGGTMIGELFF. The CDR3 bases are TGTGCCAGCAGCGGGCTTGGGGGGACGATGATCGGGGAGCTGTTTTTT.

The rearrangement uses TRBV28 and TRBJ2-1; D not resolved. The V gene lost 4 bases and the J gene lost 0 bases, with 10 bases spanning the gap. The germline V gene encodes CDR1 MDHEN and CDR2 SYDVKM. CDR3 size: 15 residues. As DNA, the CDR3 is TGTGCCAGCAGTTATCGGCGACTCTCCTACAATGAGCAGTTCTTC. This encodes CASSYRRLSYNEQFF.

Comments on this clone: This specimen includes other DNA sequences encoding the same CDR3. The chain links TRBV7-9 to TRBJ1-2, with no clear D. Trimming pared 4 bases from V and 4 bases from J, leaving 4 bases between. CDR3 length: 11 residues. Germline V gene lookup returns CDR1 SEHNR and CDR2 FQNEAQ (reference sequence). CDR3 in amino acids: CASSSLYGYTF. Written as DNA, the CDR3 is TGTGCCAGCAGCTCCCTCTATGGCTACACCTTC.

The rearrangement links TRBV6-5 to TRBJ2-5; 7 nucleotides align to TRBD2. Germline V gene lookup returns CDR1 MNHEY and CDR2 SVGAGI. The junction had 3 bases not matched to a gene; V was cut back by 5 bases and J by 0 bases. The CDR3 length is 14 residues. Here the CDR3 DNA reads TGTGCCAGCAGTCAGACTAGCAACCAAGAGACCCAGTACTTC. As protein: CASSQTSNQETQYF.

CDR3: CASSEVTSGRGQPQHF. The DNA for the CDR3 is TGTGCCAGCAGTGAAGTAACATCCGGACGGGGACAGCCCCAGCATTTT. This chain connects TRBV2 to TRBJ1-5; no clear D gene. Trimming shortened V by 1 base and J by 7 bases, and 17 bases separated the two germline ends. CDR1 is SNHLY and CDR2 is FYNNEI in the germline V gene. CDR3 length: 16 amino acids.

This clone was seen a single time. This chain links TRBV19 with TRBJ1-2, with TRBD1 as a possible D gene (6 bases). The CDR3 runs to 16 residues. Germline CDR1 and CDR2: LNHDA and SQIVND (reference sequence). V lost 6 bases and J 2 bases, leaving 19 bases between the germline ends. The CDR3 spells CASRSTTGYANYGYTF. The CDR3 nucleotides read TGTGCCAGTAGAAGCACCACAGGGTACGCCAACTATGGCTACACCTTC.

This clone was recorded only once. This chain links TRBV28 with TRBJ2-7; unclear D gene. CDR3 length: 17 residues. Trimming removed 8 bases at V and 4 bases at J, with 27 bases between. Germline values: CDR1 MDHEN, CDR2 SYDVKM. CDR3 sequence (DNA): TGTGCCAGCCTTAGGAAGGCCCCCCCTCCTCGGCAATACGAGCAGTACTTC. Its protein product is CASLRKAPPPRQYEQYF.

This chain's CDR3 is CASSQEGTGNQPQHF. The CDR3 DNA follows: TGTGCCAGCAGCCAAGAAGGGACAGGCAATCAGCCCCAGCATTTT. The rearrangement uses TRBV4-2 and TRBJ1-5; 7 nucleotides agree with TRBD1. From germline, CDR1 is LGHNA and CDR2 YNFKEQ. The CDR3 totals 15 residues. Trimming at V came to 0 bases and at J to 2 bases, leaving 1 base not matched to a gene.

The genes are TRBV10-3 and TRBJ1-1; D perhaps matches TRBD1 (5 bases). CDR1 ENHRY and CDR2 SYGVKD come from the germline V gene. Between the trimmed V and J ends, which lost 6 bases and 1 base, there was a span of 9 bases. The length of the CDR3 is 13 residues. The CDR3 spells CAISVTGNTEAFF. The CDR3 nucleotides are TGTGCCATCAGCGTCACAGGGAACACTGAAGCTTTCTTT.

Of note for this clone: Other DNA sequences in this specimen translate into the identical CDR3. The chain joins TRBV5-6 to TRBJ2-3; 7 bases fit TRBD2. Germline CDR1 reads SGHDT; CDR2 reads YYEEEE. The CDR3 extends over 14 amino acids. The J segment lost 2 bases and the V segment lost 4 bases, leaving 4 bases of the junction unmatched. The CDR3 loop is CASSLSGATDTQYF. The CDR3, as DNA: TGTGCCAGCAGCCTCAGCGGGGCCACAGATACGCAGTATTTT. Supplemented by reference TRBV5-6 and TRBJ2-3, the full variable domain reads DAGVTQSPTHLIKTRGQQVTLRCSPKSGHDTVSWYQQALGQGPQFIFQYYEEEERQRGNFPDRFSGHQFPNYSSELNVNALLLGDSALYLCASSLSGATDTQYFGPGTRLTVL.

This chain joins TRBV19 and TRBJ1-4; D gene unclear. V lost 6 bases and J lost 6, with 5 bases in between. This CDR3 contains 11 residues. In germline, CDR1 is LNHDA, CDR2 SQIVND (reference sequence). The CDR3 sequence: CASSHDEKLFF. For the CDR3, the DNA is TGTGCCAGTAGCCACGATGAAAAACTGTTTTTT.

This clone appeared a single time. V usage is TRBV5-4 and J usage is TRBJ1-1; a weak D match, TRBD1 (6 bases). V lost 2 bases to trimming and J lost 5 bases, with 13 bases between them. This CDR3 has 14 amino acids. Per the germline V gene, CDR1 is SGHNT and CDR2 is YYREEE (reference sequence). The DNA for the CDR3 is TGTGCCAGCAGCTTAGGGGGGAAAGGGACTGAAGCTTTCTTT. It yields the protein CASSLGGKGTEAFF.

This chain uses TRBV11-2 with TRBJ1-2; D is ambiguous. The CDR3 loop spans 13 amino acids. The ends were cut back, 4 bases at V and 2 bases at J, with 8 bases in the middle. Per germline, CDR1 SGHAT and CDR2 FQNNGV. This chain's CDR3 is CASSSPYNYGYTF. DNA for the CDR3: TGTGCCAGCAGCTCACCTTACAACTATGGCTACACCTTC.

The genes are TRBV27 and TRBJ2-5; the match to TRBD2 covers 11 bases. V was pared by 0 bases and J by 1 base, with 4 bases of the junction left unmatched. Germline V lookup: CDR1 MNHEY, CDR2 SMNVEV (reference sequence). This CDR3 spans 17 amino acids. CDR3 region: CASSLSRGTSGQETQYF. The CDR3 DNA sequence: TGTGCCAGCAGTTTATCCAGGGGGACTAGCGGCCAAGAGACCCAGTACTTC.

This chain links TRBV11-2 with TRBJ2-5; tentative D call: TRBD2 (5 bases). The CDR3 length is 15 residues. V lost 10 bases and J 0 bases, leaving 18 bases between the germline ends. Germline loops: CDR1 SGHAT, CDR2 FQNNGV. CDR3 sequence (DNA): TGTGCCACCCAGACCGGGTGGAGGAACCAAGAGACCCAGTACTTC. Translating it yields CATQTGWRNQETQYF. Full variable domain (outside the CDR3, taken from reference TRBV11-2 and TRBJ2-5): EAGVAQSPRYKIIEKRQSVAFWCNPISGHATLYWYQQILGQGPKLLIQFQNNGVVDDSQLPKDRFSAERLKGVDSTLKIQPAKLEDSAVYLCATQTGWRNQETQYFGPGTRLLVL.